This T cell receptor (beta chain) was captured in a study of blood T cells in healthy people across ages. Sample-barcoded 5' priming and a J-beta primer mix drove a second PCR of roughly 7 to 11 cycles. In TCRdb, the 5' RACE reads were re-called with MiXCR into one record per CDR3 protein. The data hold fewer than 700,000 distinct CDR3 sequences, with around 38% observed a single time. Per-sample yields of isolated PBMCs were at least 6 million. The germline V and J ends were trimmed by 6 bases and 3 bases, with 9 bases remaining between them. The CDR3 consists of 12 residues. This clonotype was observed once.

The sequenced sample was blood. The source is an elderly man in good health. This rearrangement joins TRBV12-3 or TRBV12-4 to TRBJ2-7; D not resolved. The CDR3 DNA reads TGTGCCAGCAGCTATAGCCACTACGAGCAGTACTTC. This encodes CASSYSHYEQYF.